This TCR beta chain was found in a study of cytomegalovirus exposure and HLA in healthy donors. Donors likely had unrecorded immune exposures despite being nominally healthy when sampled. This PCR relied on a set of 60 Vbeta primers and 13 Jbeta primers. The data were produced by immunoSEQ multiplex PCR, yet TCRdb's version contains in-frame clones alone and is incomplete. The sample includes some 110,000 clones, roughly three quarters of them seen just once. This clonotype was obtained from a man aged 25-40 years in good health and CMV-seronegative. Material: PBMCs.

The CDR3: CASSEANGGGILNTEAFF. DNA of the CDR3: TGTGCCAGCAGTGAAGCTAACGGGGGAGGCATACTGAACACTGAAGCTTTCTTT. The V call is TRBV6-1, the J call TRBJ1-1; a weak D match, TRBD1 (5 bases). Germline assignment: CDR1 MNHNS and CDR2 SASEGT. CDR3 length equals 18 residues. The V end lost 0 bases, the J end lost 0 bases, and 17 bases lay between the germline ends.